This T cell receptor (beta chain) is drawn from a study of identical twins (dated by TCRdb to about 2016). Study-wide context: To test whether fetal clonotypes persist, the study used deep sequencing on TCR alpha and beta repertoires from monozygotic twins, unrelated adults of various ages, and cord blood. To rule out contamination, the twin experiments were replicated at different times with different library preparation protocols.

The V end loses 4 bases and the J end loses 4 bases, and a stretch of 13 bases separates them. The CDR3, from cysteine to phenylalanine, totals 14 residues. Just the 42-base CDR3 DNA is kept, in frame starting at base 1. What the authors observed across the whole study: Abundant cord blood beta clonotypes carried fewer insertions; young adult naive repertoires showed a weaker similar trend, while memory repertoires showed none. Out-of-frame TCR alpha sharing in monozygotic twins was systematically underestimated by recombination models, whereas sharing between unrelated individuals was in agreement with the recombination models. Compared with coincidental sharing between unrelated individuals, an excess of low generation-probability sequences was observed among out-of-frame TCR alpha sequences shared between twins. Invariant T cells such as MAIT and iNKT could partly confound zero-insertion analyses, though diverse VJ usage argued against this for most clonotypes. Because the same donors could not be followed over many years, conclusions were based on cross-sectional statistical analysis. In beta out-of-frame sequences, excess twin sharing was weaker, because having fewer shared sequences lowered the signal-to-noise ratio.

The table lists this clonotype with a few counts. The antigen it binds to is not known. No base quality information exists; no much larger clone differs at one position. The library was produced with 5' RACE. The listed sequencing device is Illumina HiSeq 2000. A universal primer binding site was added through template switching, and the final cDNA carried a unique molecular identifier so that TCR cDNA molecules could be counted accurately. Specific primers in the conserved constant-segment region were used to synthesize first-strand cDNA for TCR alpha and beta chains. To control for contamination, every cDNA library was double barcoded, receiving both a SMART-Mk sample barcode and Illumina barcodes. TruSeq adapter sequences and Illumina sample barcodes were added in two successive PCR steps. The TCR alpha and beta cDNA libraries were sequenced on the Illumina HiSeq platform using custom primers. As for how the authors treated the data: Unique molecular identifiers were extracted from raw reads with MiGEC, and CDR3 positions were determined with MiXCR. For each individual, recombination models were inferred using an EM algorithm with the repgenHMM and IGoR tools. Shared clonotype analysis was performed with the tcR package in R, normalizing sharing by the product of cloneset sizes. To study raw recombination free of thymic and clonal selection effects, out-of-frame nonproductive sequences were analyzed. The raw public data were reprocessed by TCRdb itself: fastp quality trimming at Q25, MiXCR clonotype calling, in-frame beta chains only. Each CDR3 protein appears once, grouped with its most common genes and DNA. The V and J calls reflect TCRdb's pipeline rather than the authors' work. For this sample the table gives 1.5 million to 2 million distinct CDR3 sequences, of which roughly 35% were detected only once. The ten largest make up under 0.35% of the sample.

Every donor was a healthy Caucasian. Material for sequencing was cord blood. The sequence came from a newborn girl in good health. Rearrangement joined TRBV12-3 or TRBV12-4 to TRBJ1-1, with no D gene named confidently. The DNA reads as follows: TGTGCCAGCAGTTGGCGCCCTGGAGGCACTGAAGCTTTCTTT. Its protein product is CASSWRPGGTEAFF.